The following is a TCR beta chain sequence with its context. Its antigen remains unidentified. Profiled with immunoSEQ multiplex PCR; TCRdb holds only in-frame clones, not every one. The repertoire holds some 2 million clones, about 95% seen once, with 0.9% to 1.4% in the top ten. The data derive from a study of shared clonotypes between healthy human individuals. Study-wide results and limits: Generation probabilities of non-shared clonotypes were lower (relative to those shared by all four donors). When naive CD4 clonotypes were compared across a few donors, approximately 4.9% were shared. The expectation was that sequencing depth would affect clonotype sharing among donors.

Naive CD8 cells lacked CD45RO, underwent positive selection for CCR7 and left out terminally differentiated effector memory CD45RA+ cells. V lost 4 bases and J 6 bases, leaving 11 bases between the germline ends. This CDR3 comprises 13 residues. CDR1 is MDHEN, CDR2 SYDVKM, per germline. The rearrangement uses TRBV28 and TRBJ2-3; no clear D. The sequenced material came from naive CD8+ T cells sorted from blood. The sequence was obtained from a man aged 18 to 35 in good health. CDR3 nucleotides: TGTGCCAGCAGTTCTCCCTATGGGGATACGCAGTATTTT. Its translation is CASSSPYGDTQYF.